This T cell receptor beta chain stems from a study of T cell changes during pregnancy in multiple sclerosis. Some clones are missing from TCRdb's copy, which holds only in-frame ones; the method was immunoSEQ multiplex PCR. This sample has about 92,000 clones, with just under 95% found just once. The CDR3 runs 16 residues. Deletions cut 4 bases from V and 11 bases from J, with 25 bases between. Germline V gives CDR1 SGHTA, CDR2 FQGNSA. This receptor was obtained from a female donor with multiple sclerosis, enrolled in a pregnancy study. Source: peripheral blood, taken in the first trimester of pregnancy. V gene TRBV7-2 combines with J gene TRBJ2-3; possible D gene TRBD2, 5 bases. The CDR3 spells CASSSGGGVPRIEQYF. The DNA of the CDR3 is TGTGCCAGCAGCTCTGGAGGTGGAGTCCCCCGTATAGAGCAGTATTTT. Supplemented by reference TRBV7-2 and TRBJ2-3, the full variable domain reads GAGVSQSPSNKVTEKGKDVELRCDPISGHTALYWYRQSLGQGLEFLIYFQGNSAPDKSGLPSDRFSAERTGGSVSTLTIQRTQQEDSAVYLCASSSGGGVPRIEQYFGPGTRLTVL.